A selection of T cell receptor beta chains follows, all from one sample in a study of T cell responses to AZD1222 COVID-19 vaccine. Method: immunoSEQ multiplex PCR; TCRdb's copy keeps in-frame clones and lacks some. The table shows over 45,000 clones, with around nine tenths occurring only once. Sequencing was performed on peripheral blood, taken 28 days after the second AZD1222 dose. These receptors originate from an adult who received the AZD1222 COVID-19 vaccine. Both conserved end residues are part of each CDR3. A D gene is named only where the DNA matches it firmly. Clone size appears in some rows only: once, few, many, or a class for an expanded clone.

NA,TRBV5-8,NA,TRBJ2-3,TGTGCCAGCAGCTTGGAGGTAGCGTCTAGCACAGATACGCAGTATTTT,CASSLEVASSTDTQYF
NA,TRBV4-3,NA,TRBJ1-6,TGCGCCAGCAGCCAAGATGCGACAGCGAATAATTCACCCCTCCACTTT,CASSQDATANNSPLHF
NA,TRBV5-4,NA,TRBJ2-3,TGTGCCAGCACCAGATATGTAGAAGATACGCAGTATTTT,CASTRYVEDTQYF
TRBD1,TRBV9,once,TRBJ2-1,TGTGCCAGCAGCCCCCGCCCGACGACAGGGCCCTACAATGAGCAGTTCTTC,CASSPRPTTGPYNEQFF
NA,TRBV5-1,few,TRBJ2-7,TGCGCCAGCAGCAAGGACAACAGGATATTTGCCTACGAGCAGTACTTC,CASSKDNRIFAYEQYF
NA,TRBV28,few,TRBJ1-6,TGTGCCAGCAGTTCAGCGGGGGGTTCCTATAATTCACCCCTCCACTTT,CASSSAGGSYNSPLHF
NA,TRBV7-6,NA,TRBJ1-1,TGTGCCAGCAGCTTACCCGCCTGGACGAACACTGAAGCTTTCTTT,CASSLPAWTNTEAFF
NA,TRBV10-2,NA,TRBJ2-1,TGCGCCAGCAGTGAGTCTGTTTACAATGAGCAGTTCTTC,CASSESVYNEQFF
TRBD1,TRBV10-3,NA,TRBJ2-7,TGTGCCATCAGTGACTCGATAGGACAGGGAGTTTCCTACGAGCAGTACTTC,CAISDSIGQGVSYEQYF
NA,TRBV20-1,few,TRBJ1-2,TGCAGTGCTAGTGAACGTCTAGGGGGGAACTATGGCTACACCTTC,CSASERLGGNYGYTF
NA,TRBV27,NA,TRBJ1-4,TGTGCCAGCAGCGATTTAGTTGATAATGAAAAACTGTTTTTT,CASSDLVDNEKLFF
TRBD2,TRBV6-2/TRBV6-3,NA,TRBJ2-3,TGTGCCAGCAGTTACCGACTAGCGGGGGACCCAGATACGCAGTATTTT,CASSYRLAGDPDTQYF
NA,TRBV2,NA,TRBJ1-2,TGTGCCAGCAGAAGGACCGGTCAAGCTAACTATGGCTACACCTTC,CASRRTGQANYGYTF
NA,TRBV7-9,NA,TRBJ1-2,TGTGCCAGCAGCTTACTTGCAGGGGTCGGCTACACCTTC,CASSLLAGVGYTF
NA,TRBV6-5,NA,TRBJ2-7,TGTGCCAGCAGCGGTTACGAGCAGTACTTC,CASSGYEQYF
NA,TRBV4-2,NA,TRBJ2-7,TGTGCCAGCAGCTCATCCTACGAGCAGTACTTC,CASSSSYEQYF
NA,TRBV29-1,NA,TRBJ1-3,TGCAGCGCCGGGGGGGTCGGAAACACCATATATTTT,CSAGGVGNTIYF
TRBD2,TRBV9,NA,TRBJ2-7,TGTGCCAGCAGCGTAGGCGGGGGGGTTTCCTACGAGCAGTACTTC,CASSVGGGVSYEQYF
TRBD2,TRBV28,once,TRBJ2-3,TGTGCCAGCAGTGCTAGCGGGTCCTCAGATACGCAGTATTTT,CASSASGSSDTQYF
TRBD2,TRBV6-5,NA,TRBJ2-3,TGTGCCAGCAGTTCCCTTAGCGGGGCATACACAGATACGCAGTATTTT,CASSSLSGAYTDTQYF
NA,TRBV14,NA,TRBJ2-1,TGTGCCAGCAGCTTCAGGACGGGAAACAATGAGCAGTTCTTC,CASSFRTGNNEQFF
NA,TRBV5-6,NA,TRBJ2-7,TGTGCCAGCAGCTTGTGGGTGTCGGGAGAGCAGTACTTC,CASSLWVSGEQYF
TRBD1,TRBV6-5,NA,TRBJ1-2,TGTGCCAGCAGTTACTCGTACAGGGGCCCCGTCTATGGCTACACCTTC,CASSYSYRGPVYGYTF
NA,TRBV7-3,NA,TRBJ1-1,TGTGCCAGCAGCTTAACAGGATTTAACGAAGCTTTCTTT,CASSLTGFNEAFF
NA,TRBV5-1,NA,TRBJ1-5,TGCGCCAGCAGTTATGGGCCGGGCGGGAATCAGCCCCAGCATTTT,CASSYGPGGNQPQHF
NA,TRBV7-6,NA,TRBJ2-5,TGTGCCAGCAGCTTAGAGTACCAAGAGACCCAGTACTTC,CASSLEYQETQYF
TRBD1,TRBV5-1,NA,TRBJ1-4,TGCGCCAGCAGCTCGGGACAGGGTGGAGAAAAACTGTTTTTT,CASSSGQGGEKLFF
TRBD1,TRBV24-1,NA,TRBJ1-5,TGTGCCACCAGTGATGGGGACAGGGCGAGGCCCCAGCATTTT,CATSDGDRARPQHF
NA,TRBV7-8,NA,TRBJ1-2,TGTGCCAGCAGCAGGGACCAAGATAGAAAAGCTAACTATGGCTACACCTTC,CASSRDQDRKANYGYTF
NA,TRBV18,NA,TRBJ2-1,TGTGCCAGCACCCGGGACTCTTCTAATGAGCAGTTCTTC,CASTRDSSNEQFF
NA,TRBV2,NA,TRBJ1-1,TGTGCCAGCTCGCCTGCTAGGGTTGCCACTGAAGCTTTCTTT,CASSPARVATEAFF
NA,TRBV9,NA,TRBJ1-3,TGTGCCAGCAGCGTGGAGAGAAACACCATATATTTT,CASSVERNTIYF
NA,TRBV7-3,NA,TRBJ1-2,TGTGCCAGCAGCTTACCCCCGGGAACAGACTCAGCTAACTATGGCTACACCTTC,CASSLPPGTDSANYGYTF
TRBD1,TRBV6-5,once,TRBJ1-5,TGTGCCAGCAGTACCGGGACAGGCAATCAGCCCCAGCATTTT,CASSTGTGNQPQHF
NA,TRBV6-5,NA,TRBJ1-2,TGTGCCAGCGGCCACGGAAATGGCTACACCTTC,CASGHGNGYTF
TRBD1,TRBV7-8,NA,TRBJ1-5,TGTGCCAGCAGCCCAAACCAGGGGGCGGGAAATCAGCCCCAGCATTTT,CASSPNQGAGNQPQHF
NA,TRBV27,NA,TRBJ2-3,TGTGCCAGCAGTTTATGGCCAGATACGCAGTATTTT,CASSLWPDTQYF
TRBD2,TRBV7-2,NA,TRBJ2-1,TGTGCCAGCAGCTTTCTAGCGGGGTCGTACAATGAGCAGTTCTTC,CASSFLAGSYNEQFF
TRBD1,TRBV29-1,NA,TRBJ1-2,TGCAGCGTTCCCTTGGGGGGGACAGGGGGCATCTATGGCTACACCTTC,CSVPLGGTGGIYGYTF
TRBD1,TRBV9,NA,TRBJ1-1,TGTGCCAGCAGCGGACAGGGAACTGAAGCTTTCTTT,CASSGQGTEAFF
NA,TRBV18,medium-sized,TRBJ2-6,TGTGCCAGCTCACTACGACAGTTCCCTGGGGCCAACGTCCTGACTTTC,CASSLRQFPGANVLTF
TRBD1,TRBV4-3,few,TRBJ1-4,TGCGCCAGCAGCCAAGTTACCGGGACAGGGAGCGAAAAACTGTTTTTT,CASSQVTGTGSEKLFF
TRBD1,TRBV25-1,NA,TRBJ2-5,TGTGCCAGCAGCGCCGCCGGGACAGGGGGCTATCGGGGAGAGACCCAGTACTTC,CASSAAGTGGYRGETQYF
NA,TRBV19,few,TRBJ1-4,TGTGCCAGTACGCTGAGGGGGGGGAGCGAAAAACTGTTTTTT,CASTLRGGSEKLFF
TRBD1,TRBV6-5,NA,TRBJ1-2,TGTGCCAGCAGTTACCTTCGGACAGGGGGCGATGGCTACACCTTC,CASSYLRTGGDGYTF
NA,TRBV18,NA,TRBJ2-6,TGTGCCAGCTCACCGGCGGGAATTACCGGGGCCAACGTCCTGACTTTC,CASSPAGITGANVLTF
NA,TRBV28,NA,TRBJ2-1,TGTGCCAGCAGTTTGACTAGTCTAGGATACAATGAGCAGTTCTTC,CASSLTSLGYNEQFF
NA,TRBV7-9,NA,TRBJ2-7,TGTGCCAGCAGTTCTGATATGGACAGCTTCTACGAGCAGTACTTC,CASSSDMDSFYEQYF
NA,TRBV12-3/TRBV12-4,NA,TRBJ2-1,TGTGCCAGCAGTTTAGGGTTTGCCTGGCAGTTCTTC,CASSLGFAWQFF
NA,TRBV3-1/TRBV3-2,NA,TRBJ2-7,TGTGCCAGCAGCCAGACATCGAGCTCCTACGAGCAGTACTTC,CASSQTSSSYEQYF